This TCR beta chain originates from a study of shared clonotypes between healthy human individuals. For the study at large: The people who gave samples were a couple of women and three men aged 18 to 49. Per donor, three plates held CD4 naive cells, three held CD4 memory, two held CD8 naive and one held CD8 memory.

Negatively enriched CD4+ T cells were divided by CD45RA into naive and memory. Replicate PCRs run on sorted subsets employed around 200 ng DNA, 30,000 to 35,000 T cell genomes. Assay: immunoSEQ multiplex PCR; the TCRdb copy retains only in-frame clones and omits some. Here the sample spans under 600,000 clones, approximately 97% being singletons. The CDR3 spans 15 residues. V lost 2 bases and J lost 5, with 12 bases in between. Germline-derived CDR1 and CDR2 are MNHNY and SVGAGI (reference sequence). The sample comprised naive CD4+ T cells sorted from blood. The subset: CD45RA+ positively selected. This clonotype was sampled from a woman younger than 45 in good health. V is TRBV6-6 and J is TRBJ2-2, with D possibly being TRBD1 (5 bases). The CDR3 DNA reads TGTGCCAGCAGTTACGTAGGAAGGGGAACCGGGGAGCTGTTTTTT. It specifies CASSYVGRGTGELFF.